The next 18 T cell receptor beta chains were all read from a single sample in a study of siplizumab effects on memory and regulatory T cells (dated by TCRdb to the late 2010s). Preparation of the library involved the immunoSEQ multiplex PCR assay. Entries here come from immuneACCESS through TCRdb and include only in-frame sequences with V and J called. Some clones fail to appear in such tables; in the studies checked, an unresolved V gene covers under half of the shortfall, and the cause of the remainder is unknown. Within this sample are about 100,000 clones, with 75% to 95% of them counted one time only. Of the sample, over 0.12% is held by the ten largest clones. The sequencing sample was made of CD4+ T cells sorted from blood. These receptors were obtained from a human donor in good health.

Only one count was recorded for this clone. The genes are TRBV6-7 and TRBJ1-2; TRBD1 matches at 10 bases. TRBV6-7 is placed among ORFs of uncertain function. V was clipped by 2 bases and J by 7 bases; unmatched bases: 7. The CDR3 length is 15 residues. CDR3 DNA: TGTGCCAGCAGTTACCAGGGACAGGGGCTGGGTGGCTACACCTTC. Translation: CASSYQGQGLGGYTF.

V usage is TRBV28 and J usage is TRBJ2-7; D is unclear. V was clipped by 6 bases and J by 3 bases, with 21 bases between them. Germline V gives CDR1 MDHEN, CDR2 SYDVKM. This CDR3 contains 16 residues. As DNA, the CDR3 is TGTGCCAGCAGGGACCCCACCACAGCCCTAAACTACGAGCAGTACTTC. Protein sequence: CASRDPTTALNYEQYF.

The chain employs TRBV18 and TRBJ2-3; perhaps TRBD1 as D (6 bases). With 3 bases removed from V and 3 bases from J, the gap between germline ends came to 25 bases. Germline CDR1 KGHSH, CDR2 LQKENI. CDR3 size: 19 residues. In DNA form, the CDR3 reads TGTGCCAGCTCACCCGAACAAGTACTGTGGGGGCCGATGACAGATACGCAGTATTTT. It translates to CASSPEQVLWGPMTDTQYF.

This chain links TRBV14 with TRBJ2-5, with D perhaps matching TRBD1 (5 bases). The V end lost 6 bases, the J end lost 4 bases, and 18 bases lay between the germline ends. CDR3 size: 15 residues. The germline gives CDR1 SGHDN, CDR2 FVKESK. Here the CDR3 reads CASRLKTHRRETQYF. CDR3 nucleotides: TGTGCCAGCAGATTAAAGACCCACAGGCGAGAGACCCAGTACTTC.

The CDR3 sequence is CASGPGVDTQYF. The CDR3 nucleotides are TGTGCCAGCGGCCCTGGGGTGGATACGCAGTATTTT. The rearrangement uses TRBV2 and TRBJ2-3; D is uncertain. The ends were cut back, 8 bases at V and 6 bases at J, with 12 bases in the middle. The CDR3 has 12 amino acids. The germline V gene has CDR1 SNHLY and CDR2 FYNNEI.

The chain is built from TRBV6-4 and TRBJ2-5; TRBD2 aligns across 11 bases. This CDR3 contains 15 residues. Germline V gives CDR1 MRHNA, CDR2 SNTAGT. The J segment lost 4 bases and the V segment lost 5 bases, leaving 6 bases of the junction unmatched. CDR3 in amino acids: CASSNSGGAAETQYF. As DNA, the CDR3 is TGTGCCAGCAGTAATAGCGGGGGGGCTGCAGAGACCCAGTACTTC.

The rearrangement uses TRBV7-9 and TRBJ2-3, with D perhaps matching TRBD1 (6 bases). There are 17 residues in the CDR3. Trimming stripped 5 bases from V and 2 bases from J, with 20 bases between. CDR1 and CDR2 from the germline V gene are SEHNR and FQNEAQ (reference sequence). The CDR3 spells CASSDNTRGGYTDTQYF. The CDR3 coding sequence is TGTGCCAGCAGCGACAATACTAGAGGGGGATACACAGATACGCAGTATTTT.

The chain recombines TRBV4-1 with TRBJ2-5; 11 positions agree with TRBD2. Germline lookup yields CDR1 MGHRA and CDR2 YSYEKL. With 0 bases clipped from V and 4 bases from J, the junction kept 4 bases outside the gene matches. The CDR3 length is 16 residues. CDR3 sequence (DNA): TGCGCCAGCAGCCAAGATAGCGGGGGGGCGCGAGAGACCCAGTACTTC. Protein sequence: CASSQDSGGARETQYF.

This rearrangement joins TRBV7-2 to TRBJ1-2; TRBD1 is a possible D gene (6 bases). Trimming shortened V by 5 bases and J by 4 bases, and 14 bases separated the two germline ends. The CDR3 is 14 amino acids. Germline CDR1 is SGHTA and CDR2 is FQGNSA. CDR3: CASSLNTGTYGYTF. CDR3 nucleotide sequence: TGTGCCAGCAGCCTGAATACAGGGACCTATGGCTACACCTTC.

This chain uses TRBV6-5 with TRBJ2-7, with a tentative D call TRBD1 (6 bases). Trimming took 10 bases from V and 7 from J, leaving 14 bases between them. Looked up from germline, CDR1 is MNHEY and CDR2 is SVGAGI. CDR3 length: 11 residues. The CDR3 sequence is CATVGAREQYF. CDR3 coding DNA: TGTGCCACGGTGGGGGCGAGGGAGCAGTACTTC.

The genes are TRBV2 and TRBJ2-3, with D perhaps TRBD2 (6 bases). The CDR3 consists of 12 residues. Trimming cost V 6 bases and J 4 bases, with 8 bases left between them. Germline V CDR1 and CDR2: SNHLY, FYNNEI. The CDR3 DNA reads TGTGCCAGCAGGAGGGAGGCAGATACGCAGTATTTT. It codes for CASRREADTQYF.

The rearrangement uses TRBV7-2 and TRBJ2-2, with 10 bases fitting TRBD1. J lost 6 bases, V lost 4 bases, and 8 bases had no gene match. Germline lookup yields CDR1 SGHTA and CDR2 FQGNSA. The CDR3 totals 16 residues. CDR3 in DNA: TGTGCCAGCAGCTCATGGGACAGGGGTTTTGCCGGGGAGCTGTTTTTT. Its protein product is CASSSWDRGFAGELFF.

This chain joins TRBV30 and TRBJ2-1; 9 bases are shared with TRBD1. V lost 4 bases, J lost 6 bases, and 1 base stayed unmatched. The CDR3 consists of 12 residues. Germline lookup yields CDR1 GTSNPN and CDR2 SVGIG (reference sequence). CDR3 region: CAWTQGANEQFF. In nucleotides, the CDR3 is TGTGCCTGGACACAGGGGGCCAATGAGCAGTTCTTC.

The chain links TRBV2 to TRBJ1-4, with 7 nucleotides matching TRBD1. There are 14 residues in the CDR3. Trimming took 6 bases from V and 6 from J; bases not matched to a gene: 7. Germline V gives CDR1 SNHLY, CDR2 FYNNEI. DNA of the CDR3: TGTGCCAGCAGCTTTGAGACAGGGTATGAAAAACTGTTTTTT. Encoded protein: CASSFETGYEKLFF.

This clone was observed a single time. The chain links TRBV28 to TRBJ1-2, with 7 bases fitting TRBD1. The CDR3 length is 11 residues. Germline assignment: CDR1 MDHEN and CDR2 SYDVKM. With 6 bases clipped from V and 6 bases from J, the junction kept 1 base outside the gene matches. CDR3 protein: CASRGQDGYTF. In DNA form, the CDR3 reads TGTGCCAGCAGAGGACAGGATGGCTACACCTTC.

The chain uses TRBV18 and TRBJ1-1; possibly TRBD1 for D (5 bases). The CDR3 totals 17 residues. Germline V gene lookup returns CDR1 KGHSH and CDR2 LQKENI. Trimming took 0 bases from V and 1 from J, leaving 15 bases between them. This CDR3 is CASSPPGSRAANTEAFF. The CDR3 region has the DNA TGTGCCAGCTCACCACCTGGGAGCAGGGCAGCGAACACTGAAGCTTTCTTT.

The chain uses TRBV6-1 and TRBJ2-7; D ambiguous. Germline V lookup: CDR1 MNHNS, CDR2 SASEGT. The V and J ends lost 3 bases and 3 bases respectively, with 12 bases between them. The CDR3 contains 14 residues. Here the CDR3 reads CASSDRKGNYEQYF. The CDR3 DNA reads as TGTGCCAGCAGTGATCGTAAAGGGAACTACGAGCAGTACTTC.

V gene TRBV19 combines with J gene TRBJ1-2; TRBD1 aligns across 7 bases. Germline V gives CDR1 LNHDA, CDR2 SQIVND (reference sequence). The CDR3 loop spans 14 amino acids. V shed 5 bases, J shed 4 bases, and the junction held 7 bases outside the gene matches. CDR3 nucleotide sequence: TGTGCCAGTAGTTCGGGACAGCCCTTCTATGGCTACACCTTC. It yields the protein CASSSGQPFYGYTF. Drawing the rest from reference TRBV19 and TRBJ1-2, the complete variable domain is DGGITQSPKYLFRKEGQNVTLSCEQNLNHDAMYWYRQDPGQGLRLIYYSQIVNDFQKGDIAEGYSVSREKKESFPLTVTSAQKNPTAFYLCASSSGQPFYGYTFGSGTRLTVV.